This T cell receptor (beta chain) derives from a study of blood T cell repertoires in COVID-19. Overall study context: Some COVID-19 samples were acute and others convalescent; all came from the United States, Italy and Spain.

The V and J ends lost 4 bases and 6 bases, in that order; junction bases with no gene match: 10. Germline V gives CDR1 LGHDT, CDR2 YNNKEL (reference sequence). The CDR3 spans 16 residues. Measured with immunoSEQ multiplex PCR; TCRdb has only the in-frame clones, and not every one. Of 250,000 to 300,000 clones listed, nearly 90% are singletons. This clone has just a few counts. Recovery meant two consecutive negative NP/OP PCR tests, professional clearance, or resolved symptoms. The V call is TRBV3-1 (or the pseudogene TRBV3-2), the J call TRBJ2-7; 12 nucleotides line up with TRBD1. This clonotype was sampled from a woman aged 55-70 years who had recovered from COVID-19. The sample consisted of PBMCs or T cells enriched from blood (not recorded which). This CDR3 is CASSRSPGQGAVEQYF. The CDR3 DNA reads as TGTGCCAGCAGCCGGTCACCGGGACAGGGGGCCGTCGAGCAGTACTTC.